The subject of this entry is one T cell receptor (beta chain). Its antigen is as yet unknown. The germline V gene has CDR1 SGHRS and CDR2 YFSETQ. V was cut by 4 bases and J by 2 bases, with 10 bases left in between. The CDR3 totals 13 residues. Following autologous stem cell transplantation, relapse occurred in every patient, and exposure to brentuximab vedotin varied. After thawing, PBMCs were subjected to magnetic negative selection to isolate CD8+ T cells. These data originate in a study of PD-1 blockade in classical Hodgkin lymphoma. The overall study: With a 2-week interval, patients received intravenous nivolumab at 3 mg/kg. Findings and limits, study-wide: By C4D1, CD4+ diversity increased significantly, especially in complete responders.

The assay was immunoSEQ multiplex PCR, and TCRdb's table has in-frame clones only and misses some. The sample consists of around 7,500 clones, about 86% of them appearing once. This chain connects TRBV5-1 to TRBJ2-7, with no clear D. The source of this sequence is a human donor with classical Hodgkin lymphoma. The sequences come from CD8+ T cells from blood, collected at baseline. CDR3 loop: CASSLTVAYEQYF. The CDR3 DNA reads as TGCGCCAGCAGCCTCACTGTAGCCTACGAGCAGTACTTC.